This entry concerns a single T cell receptor (beta chain). As yet, its antigen is unknown. The data belong to a study of STAT3 mutations in large granular lymphocyte leukemia. For the study at large: Immunosuppressive therapy was given to more than half of T-LGLL patients.

The trim removed 4 bases at V and 7 bases at J, leaving 10 bases unmatched. CDR1 is SGHDN and CDR2 is FVKESK in the germline V gene. The CDR3 contains 14 residues. Study-wide points: All newly emerging clones after therapy were STAT3 wild type. Sampling intervals varied between patients and samples. At least one immunodominant TCR beta clonotype appeared in every T-cell large granular lymphocyte leukemia patient.

This table comes from immunoSEQ multiplex PCR, and its TCRdb copy is limited to in-frame clones, with some not included. The data show 6,000 or so clones, just under 35% seen once. The specimen sequenced was peripheral blood mononuclear cells. The chain has TRBV14 and TRBJ2-7; TRBD2 agrees at 7 bases. This clonotype originated in a woman aged 40-49 years with T-cell large granular lymphocyte leukemia. Some clones in this sample may be carry-over from other donors' samples. The CDR3 nucleotides are TGTGCCAGCAGCCCCCTGGGAGGGGTGGGTGAGCAGTACTTC. The encoded protein is CASSPLGGVGEQYF.